Each of the 28 T cell receptor beta chains below was sequenced from the same sample in a study of blood T cell repertoires in COVID-19. The method was immunoSEQ multiplex PCR; TCRdb's version includes in-frame clones alone and lacks a portion of them. The repertoire consists of 330,000 or so clones, with about nine tenths occurring once and the leading ten covering 0.85% to 1.3%. Sequencing was performed on PBMCs or T cells enriched from blood (not recorded which). These receptors were obtained from a woman in her twenties or thirties who had been exposed to COVID-19.

This clone was seen once. This sequence joins TRBV28 and TRBJ2-2, with 7 bases identical to TRBD2. CDR1 MDHEN and CDR2 SYDVKM come from the germline V gene. CDR3 length: 18 residues. V gave up 2 bases and J gave up 6 bases; unmatched junction bases: 15. The DNA for the CDR3 is TGTGCCAGCAGTTTAGGTGTCGGGAGAGGGAGGGCCCCCGGGGAGCTGTTTTTT. It is translated as CASSLGVGRGRAPGELFF.

The chain links TRBV5-8 to TRBJ2-7; 13 bases are a match to TRBD2. This CDR3 is built from 18 residues. The germline V gene encodes CDR1 SGHTS and CDR2 YDEGEE. V dropped 1 base and J dropped 0; count of bases not matched to a gene: 7. The CDR3 region has the DNA TGTGCCAGCAGCTTGCGATCGGGACTAGCGGGATACTCCTACGAGCAGTACTTC. It encodes CASSLRSGLAGYSYEQYF.

The J gene is TRBJ1-5, the V gene TRBV7-8; TRBD1 might be the D (5 bases). The V end lost 7 bases, the J end lost 1 base, and 11 bases lay between the germline ends. This CDR3 is built from 14 residues. The V gene's germline CDR1 is SGHVS and CDR2 FQNEAQ. The CDR3 region has the DNA TGTGCCAGCATTGGGCCAGGGAGCAATCAGCCCCAGCATTTT. This gives the protein CASIGPGSNQPQHF.

Only one count was recorded for this clone. The chain has TRBV5-4 and TRBJ1-3; D might be TRBD1 (6 bases). The V gene lost 0 bases and the J gene lost 1 base, with 11 bases spanning the gap. The CDR3 is 16 amino acids. Germline values: CDR1 SGHNT, CDR2 YYREEE (reference sequence). This chain's CDR3 is CASSLALGGSGNTIYF. The CDR3 DNA follows: TGTGCCAGCAGCTTGGCCCTAGGGGGTTCTGGAAACACCATATATTTT.

The rearrangement uses TRBV7-2 and TRBJ1-1; D unresolved. Germline CDR1 SGHTA, CDR2 FQGNSA. CDR3 length: 14 amino acids. Deletions cut 3 bases from V and 0 bases from J, with 8 bases between. CDR3 sequence: CASSFGVMNTEAFF. Here the CDR3 DNA reads TGTGCCAGCAGCTTCGGGGTAATGAACACTGAAGCTTTCTTT. The full variable domain, completed using reference TRBV7-2 and TRBJ1-1, is GAGVSQSPSNKVTEKGKDVELRCDPISGHTALYWYRQSLGQGLEFLIYFQGNSAPDKSGLPSDRFSAERTGGSVSTLTIQRTQQEDSAVYLCASSFGVMNTEAFFGQGTRLTVV.

On this clone: Different DNA sequences within this sample yield the same CDR3. The chain uses TRBV19 and TRBJ2-2; TRBD2 aligns across 10 bases. This CDR3 has 16 residues. V lost 4 bases to trimming and J lost 1 base; unmatched junction nucleotides: 3. Germline assignment: CDR1 LNHDA and CDR2 SQIVND (reference sequence). Here the CDR3 reads CASSTRTSGNTGELFF. The CDR3 bases are TGTGCCAGTAGTACACGGACTAGCGGGAACACCGGGGAGCTGTTTTTT.

V and J are TRBV6-5 and TRBJ1-5, with D uncertain. CDR1 MNHEY and CDR2 SVGAGI come from the germline V gene. The CDR3 is 14 residues long. V was trimmed by 2 bases and J by 9 bases, leaving 14 bases between them. The CDR3 sequence is CASSYGAGLRPQHF. Here the CDR3 DNA reads TGTGCCAGCAGTTACGGCGCGGGTTTGAGGCCCCAGCATTTT.

This chain links TRBV6-5 with TRBJ2-2; TRBD2 aligns across 8 bases. Germline loops: CDR1 MNHEY, CDR2 SVGAGI. The CDR3 contains 14 residues. J was trimmed by 6 bases and V by 5 bases; bases with no gene match: 5. This CDR3 reads CASSLALAAGELFF. For the CDR3, the DNA is TGTGCCAGCAGTCTCGCACTAGCGGCCGGGGAGCTGTTTTTT.

The V call is TRBV3-1 (or the pseudogene TRBV3-2), the J call TRBJ2-5, with TRBD2 matching over 8 bases. This CDR3 comprises 15 residues. Per germline, CDR1 LGHDT and CDR2 YNNKEL (reference sequence). The ends lost 1 base at V and 4 bases at J; junction bases unmatched: 5. Here the CDR3 reads CASSQVSGVAETQYF. The CDR3 nucleotides are TGTGCCAGCAGCCAAGTTAGCGGGGTCGCAGAGACCCAGTACTTC.

The chain recombines TRBV19 with TRBJ2-7; 9 nucleotides align to TRBD1. CDR1 LNHDA and CDR2 SQIVND come from the germline V gene (reference sequence). V shed 5 bases, J shed 3 bases, and the junction held 11 bases outside the gene matches. CDR3 length: 16 amino acids. The chain's CDR3 is CASSQPGQGSGYEQYF. CDR3 in DNA: TGTGCCAGTAGTCAGCCGGGACAGGGTAGTGGCTACGAGCAGTACTTC.

The chain joins TRBV7-2 to TRBJ2-3; a weak D match, TRBD2 (7 bases). CDR3 size: 18 residues. Germline CDR1 and CDR2: SGHTA and FQGNSA. V lost 0 bases to trimming and J lost 3 bases, with 19 bases between them. The CDR3 DNA reads as TGTGCCAGCAGCTTAGCGCTGCGGGGGCGCGGAATTACAGATACGCAGTATTTT. This sequence encodes CASSLALRGRGITDTQYF.

A word on this clone: Other nucleotide sequences in the sample specify the same CDR3. The CDR3 spells CASSQWGPQETQYF. For the CDR3, the DNA is TGTGCCAGCAGCCAATGGGGCCCCCAAGAGACCCAGTACTTC. The rearrangement links TRBV3-1 (or the pseudogene TRBV3-2) to TRBJ2-5; a possible D gene is TRBD1 (5 bases). The V end lost 2 bases, the J end lost 1 base, and 8 bases lay between the germline ends. The CDR3 extends over 14 amino acids. Germline CDR1 reads LGHDT; CDR2 reads YNNKEL (reference sequence).

The chain couples TRBV6-5 to TRBJ1-2; TRBD1 is a possible D gene (6 bases). V shed 3 bases and J shed 11 bases, with 22 bases lying between them. The CDR3 totals 15 residues. Germline CDR1 reads MNHEY; CDR2 reads SVGAGI. This CDR3 is CASSYSKTGPYGYTF. CDR3 nucleotide sequence: TGTGCCAGCAGTTATTCCAAGACAGGACCATACGGGTACACCTTC.

The chain joins TRBV19 to TRBJ1-5; 8 nucleotides agree with TRBD1. Germline CDR1 reads LNHDA; CDR2 reads SQIVND (reference sequence). V trimming: 6 bases; J trimming: 4 bases; junction bases outside the gene matches: 11. The CDR3 is 16 amino acids. The CDR3 is CASSLRDRGRNQPQHF. CDR3 DNA: TGTGCCAGTAGCCTAAGAGACAGGGGTAGGAATCAGCCCCAGCATTTT.

This clone was counted once. V is TRBV27 and J is TRBJ1-1; tentatively, D is TRBD1 (6 bases). V lost 4 bases and J lost 6, with 18 bases in between. This CDR3 is 15 amino acids long. Germline V lookup: CDR1 MNHEY, CDR2 SMNVEV (reference sequence). The CDR3 loop is CASSSSIQGRAEAFF. The CDR3 DNA reads TGTGCCAGCAGTTCCTCAATACAGGGTAGAGCTGAAGCTTTCTTT.

The chain carries TRBV10-3 and TRBJ2-3, with a tentative D call TRBD2 (5 bases). The CDR3 totals 14 residues. V was shortened by 7 bases and J by 3 bases, with 14 bases between the two germline ends. From germline, CDR1 is ENHRY and CDR2 SYGVKD. The CDR3 here is CAITSAGSTDTQYF. The DNA for the CDR3 is TGTGCCATCACCTCTGCGGGTTCGACAGATACGCAGTATTTT.

The genes are TRBV7-8 and TRBJ1-1; TRBD1 matches at 7 bases. CDR3 length: 16 amino acids. With 1 base clipped from V and 1 base from J, the junction kept 6 bases outside the gene matches. The germline CDR1 and CDR2 sequences are SGHVS and FQNEAQ. CDR3: CASSLVGTARNTEAFF. The DNA of the CDR3 is TGTGCCAGCAGCTTAGTTGGGACAGCCAGGAACACTGAAGCTTTCTTT.

The chain has TRBV5-1 and TRBJ2-1, with TRBD2 matching over 7 bases. CDR3 length: 12 amino acids. V was pared by 3 bases and J by 9 bases, with 3 bases of the junction left unmatched. Germline V gene data show CDR1 as SGHRS and CDR2 as YFSETQ. This chain's CDR3 is CASSSGGGEQFF. The CDR3 DNA follows: TGCGCCAGCAGCTCGGGGGGTGGTGAGCAGTTCTTC.

This chain links TRBV3-1 (or the pseudogene TRBV3-2) with TRBJ2-7; 13 bases agree with TRBD2. Germline V gene data show CDR1 as LGHDT and CDR2 as YNNKEL (reference sequence). This CDR3 comprises 16 residues. The J segment lost 3 bases and the V segment lost 4 bases, leaving 6 bases of the junction unmatched. The DNA of the CDR3 is TGTGCCAGCAGCCCCCAGGGACTAGCGGGATTCTACGAGCAGTACTTC. Encoded protein: CASSPQGLAGFYEQYF.

This sequence joins TRBV3-1 (or the pseudogene TRBV3-2) and TRBJ1-1, with 7 bases lining up with TRBD1. Unmatched junction bases numbered 5, after V lost 3 bases and J lost 10 bases. This CDR3 comprises 12 residues. The germline CDR1 and CDR2 sequences are LGHDT and YNNKEL (reference sequence). CDR3 protein: CASSHDRARAFF. The CDR3 coding sequence is TGTGCCAGCAGCCATGACAGGGCGCGAGCTTTCTTT.

The chain employs TRBV5-1 and TRBJ2-1; 9 bases align to TRBD2. The CDR3 has 16 amino acids. After removal of 4 bases from V and 5 bases from J, the junction contained 10 bases not matched to a gene. Germline V gene data show CDR1 as SGHRS and CDR2 as YFSETQ. The CDR3, as DNA: TGCGCCAGCAGCATACAAGGACTAGCGTTGAACAATGAGCAGTTCTTC. Its protein is CASSIQGLALNNEQFF.

The V and J genes are TRBV19 and TRBJ1-1, with D tentatively TRBD1 (6 bases). Trimming pared 5 bases from V and 0 bases from J, leaving 16 bases between. This CDR3 has 16 residues. The germline V gene encodes CDR1 LNHDA and CDR2 SQIVND (reference sequence). CDR3 DNA: TGTGCCAGTAGTGTTGAACAGGGCTATTTGAACACTGAAGCTTTCTTT. Protein product: CASSVEQGYLNTEAFF.

This clone was counted once. The chain uses TRBV10-3 and TRBJ1-4; maybe TRBD1 (5 bases). The CDR3 spans 12 residues. Trimming left V 6 bases short and J 4 bases short, with 6 bases between. The germline CDR1 and CDR2 sequences are ENHRY and SYGVKD. The CDR3 sequence: CAIRTDNEKLFF. As DNA, the CDR3 is TGTGCCATCAGGACAGATAATGAAAAACTGTTTTTT.

The V and J genes are TRBV27 and TRBJ2-6; TRBD1 is a possible D gene (5 bases). Between the trimmed V and J ends, which lost 8 bases and 2 bases, there was a span of 19 bases. CDR3 length equals 17 residues. Germline-derived CDR1 and CDR2 are MNHEY and SMNVEV (reference sequence). The CDR3 loop is CASGLLPTGPGANVLTF. As DNA, the CDR3 is TGTGCCAGCGGGCTCCTTCCTACAGGTCCTGGGGCCAACGTCCTGACTTTC.

The CDR3 loop is CASSGRDTQYF. The CDR3 bases are TGCGCCAGCAGCGGGAGAGATACGCAGTATTTT. The chain carries TRBV5-1 and TRBJ2-3; D is perhaps TRBD2 (5 bases). This CDR3 contains 11 residues. Per germline, CDR1 SGHRS and CDR2 YFSETQ. Between the trimmed V and J ends, which lost 4 bases and 5 bases, there was a span of 5 bases. Full variable domain (rest looked up from reference TRBV5-1 and TRBJ2-3): KAGVTQTPRYLIKTRGQQVTLSCSPISGHRSVSWYQQTPGQGLQFLFEYFSETQRNKGNFPGRFSGRQFSNSRSEMNVSTLELGDSALYLCASSGRDTQYFGPGTRLTVL.

The V and J genes are TRBV12-5 and TRBJ1-1, with D unclear. V was clipped by 6 bases and J by 2 bases, with 4 bases between them. The CDR3 length is 11 residues. The germline V gene encodes CDR1 LGHNT and CDR2 FRNRAP. The CDR3 nucleotides read TGTGCTAGTGGAGCAAACACTGAAGCTTTCTTT. Translated, it gives CASGANTEAFF. Full variable domain (rest looked up from reference TRBV12-5 and TRBJ1-1): DARVTQTPRHKVTEMGQEVTMRCQPILGHNTVFWYRQTMMQGLELLAYFRNRAPLDDSGMPKDRFSAEMPDATLATLKIQPSEPRDSAVYFCASGANTEAFFGQGTRLTVV.

V is TRBV28 and J is TRBJ1-1; D is perhaps TRBD1 (5 bases). V shed 5 bases and J shed 0 bases, with 13 bases lying between them. Germline-derived CDR1 and CDR2 are MDHEN and SYDVKM. This CDR3 contains 15 residues. The CDR3, as DNA: TGTGCCAGCAGTCCCCCCGGGGGGATGAACACTGAAGCTTTCTTT. This translates into CASSPPGGMNTEAFF.

V and J are TRBV3-1 (or the pseudogene TRBV3-2) and TRBJ2-5, with a weak D call TRBD2 (5 bases). Germline-derived CDR1 and CDR2 are LGHDT and YNNKEL (reference sequence). The CDR3 totals 15 residues. Deletions cut 4 bases from V and 2 bases from J, with 14 bases between. The CDR3 nucleotides read TGTGCCAGCAGCCTTCAAATCGGGGTACAAGAGACCCAGTACTTC. This gives the protein CASSLQIGVQETQYF.